The next 28 T cell receptor beta chains were all read from a single sample in a study of CD8 T cells in ankylosing spondylitis. These receptors lack a known antigen. TCRdb called the 5' RACE reads again in MiXCR, with one record for every CDR3 protein. The sample lists about 840,000 distinct CDR3 sequences, 12% occurring once. Findings and limits, study-wide: Blood from ankylosing spondylitis patients appeared to carry a characteristic roughly 8-variant TCR beta motif.

Source material: blood, either unsorted or a sorted T cell fraction (not recorded which). All receptors derive from a male donor with ankylosing spondylitis.

This clonotype was detected a few times. The chain employs TRBV12-3 or TRBV12-4 and TRBJ2-7, with 7 positions matching TRBD2. V shed 1 base and J 6 bases; nucleotides not matched to a gene: 0. The CDR3 runs 12 residues. The CDR3 nucleotides read TGTGCCAGCAGTTTAGGGACTAGCGAGCAGTACTTC. This codes for CASSLGTSEQYF.

J is TRBJ1-1 and V is TRBV6-4; D is unresolved. V dropped 3 bases and J dropped 4 bases, with 12 bases sitting between them. This CDR3 region has 14 residues. Germline lookup yields CDR1 MRHNA and CDR2 SNTAGT. The CDR3 coding sequence is TGTGCCAGCAGTGATTCGGGGTTTGGCACTGAAGCTTTCTTT. As protein: CASSDSGFGTEAFF.

This chain uses TRBV4-3 with TRBJ2-2; D perhaps matches TRBD2 (5 bases). CDR1 is LGHNA and CDR2 is YSLEER in the germline V gene. V lost 0 bases and J 1 base, leaving 6 bases between the germline ends. The CDR3 totals 15 residues. CDR3 loop: CASSQEGGNTGELFF. The CDR3 coding sequence is TGCGCCAGCAGCCAAGAAGGAGGGAACACCGGGGAGCTGTTTTTT.

The V gene is TRBV18, the J gene TRBJ1-2; no definite D call. Trimming took off 3 bases at V and 0 bases at J, with 8 bases between the two ends. This CDR3 has 14 residues. Germline lookup yields CDR1 KGHSH and CDR2 LQKENI. The CDR3 region has the DNA TGTGCCAGCTCACCGGAAACGACTAACTATGGCTACACCTTC. As protein: CASSPETTNYGYTF.

The chain couples TRBV20-1 to TRBJ2-6, with a weak D call TRBD2 (6 bases). Germline CDR1 and CDR2: DFQATT and SNEGSKA (reference sequence). V gave up 6 bases and J gave up 9 bases, with 12 bases separating them. The CDR3 is made up of 12 amino acids. The CDR3 is CSAVTGSNVLTF. The CDR3 bases are TGCAGTGCGGTGACCGGGAGCAACGTCCTGACTTTC.

The chain employs TRBV5-1 and TRBJ2-3; tentatively, D is TRBD2 (6 bases). CDR1 and CDR2 (germline): SGHRS, YFSETQ. V was shortened by 1 base and J by 6 bases, with 15 bases between the two germline ends. CDR3 length equals 15 residues. The CDR3 nucleotides are TGCGCCAGCAGCTTGCGACACCTTGGGGGGGATACGCAGTATTTT. Translated, it gives CASSLRHLGGDTQYF.

The V gene is TRBV7-6, the J gene TRBJ2-2; a possible D gene is TRBD2 (5 bases). The CDR3 has 17 residues. The germline V gene encodes CDR1 SGHVS and CDR2 FNYEAQ. V lost 7 bases and J lost 4, with 22 bases in between. DNA of the CDR3: TGTGCCAGCAATAGCCGAGGGAACAGCTACTCCACCGGGGAGCTGTTTTTT. This gives the protein CASNSRGNSYSTGELFF.

The chain links TRBV9 to TRBJ2-5; TRBD2 is a possible D gene (6 bases). V lost 4 bases and J lost 1, with 14 bases in between. Germline CDR1 is SGDLS and CDR2 is YYNGEE. CDR3 length: 15 residues. CDR3 DNA sequence: TGTGCCAGCAGCTCTGGCGGGGCTTTCCAAGAGACCCAGTACTTC. Residues: CASSSGGAFQETQYF.

This clonotype was seen ten or more times. This chain links TRBV7-8 with TRBJ1-1; tentative D call: TRBD1 (5 bases). This CDR3 region has 14 residues. Germline CDR1 is SGHVS and CDR2 is FQNEAQ. Trimming took 7 bases from V and 4 from J, leaving 16 bases between them. CDR3 sequence reads: CASKTGRSRTEAFF. CDR3 nucleotides: TGTGCCAGCAAAACAGGACGCAGTCGCACTGAAGCTTTCTTT. The whole variable domain, remainder taken from reference TRBV7-8 and TRBJ1-1, is GAGVSQSPRYKVAKRGQDVALRCDPISGHVSLFWYQQALGQGPEFLTYFQNEAQLDKSGLPSDRFFAERPEGSVSTLKIQRTQQEDSAVYLCASKTGRSRTEAFFGQGTRLTVV.

This rearrangement joins TRBV20-1 to TRBJ1-1; D possibly corresponds to TRBD1 (6 bases). The CDR3 loop spans 12 amino acids. Germline-derived CDR1 and CDR2 are DFQATT and SNEGSKA (reference sequence). The CDR3 DNA reads as TGCAGCGGAGGGACACCTAACACTGAAGCTTTCTTT. It is translated as CSGGTPNTEAFF.

This clonotype showed up just a few times. This chain connects TRBV4-3 to TRBJ1-3; 8 positions agree with TRBD1. There are 16 residues in the CDR3. J gave up 3 bases and V 1 base, and 5 bases lay outside the gene matches. Germline CDR1 and CDR2: LGHNA and YSLEER. CDR3 loop: CASSQVGQGRGNTIYF. CDR3 sequence (DNA): TGCGCCAGCAGCCAAGTCGGACAGGGACGTGGAAACACCATATATTTT.

CDR3 nucleotide sequence: TGTGCCAGCAGTTTAGGCCTACCTCCCCGAACGCAGTATTTT. Protein: CASSLGLPPRTQYF. The chain joins TRBV12-3 or TRBV12-4 to TRBJ2-3; D is undetermined. Trimming cost V 1 base and J 9 bases, with 14 bases left between them. The CDR3 spans 14 residues.

This clonotype was seen a handful of times. The rearrangement links TRBV7-2 to TRBJ1-3; no clear D gene. Deletions cut 2 bases from V and 0 bases from J, with 8 bases between. The CDR3 length is 15 residues. CDR1 is SGHTA and CDR2 is FQGNSA in the germline V gene. CDR3 in amino acids: CASSLLLSSGNTIYF. CDR3 nucleotide sequence: TGTGCCAGCAGCTTACTCTTGAGCTCTGGAAACACCATATATTTT.

This clonotype appeared a few times. This chain joins TRBV20-1 and TRBJ2-3; D may be TRBD2 (6 bases). The CDR3 runs to 13 residues. V was pared by 6 bases and J by 2 bases, with 12 bases between. Germline CDR1 is DFQATT and CDR2 is SNEGSKA (reference sequence). The CDR3 DNA sequence: TGCAGTGCGTCTCGGGAGCCCACAGATACGCAGTATTTT. This translates into CSASREPTDTQYF.

This clonotype was detected a few times. V and J are TRBV27 and TRBJ2-5; 8 bases map to TRBD1. CDR1 MNHEY and CDR2 SMNVEV come from the germline V gene (reference sequence). This CDR3 has 13 residues. V lost 8 bases to trimming and J lost 5 bases; unmatched junction nucleotides: 7. In DNA, the CDR3 is TGTGCCAGCCGACAGGGGAGGAGGGAGACCCAGTACTTC. This translates into CASRQGRRETQYF.

This sequence joins TRBV5-1 and TRBJ1-2; D unresolved. The germline CDR1 and CDR2 sequences are SGHRS and YFSETQ. The CDR3 consists of 16 residues. V was pared by 2 bases and J by 2 bases, with 16 bases between. The CDR3 protein is CASSFSQETGNYGYTF. Here the CDR3 DNA reads TGCGCCAGCAGCTTCTCCCAGGAAACCGGCAACTATGGCTACACCTTC.

This clonotype was recorded at least ten times. The chain recombines TRBV12-3 or TRBV12-4 with TRBJ2-1; possibly TRBD2 for D (7 bases). This CDR3 has 16 amino acids. Trimming took off 6 bases at V and 4 bases at J, with 19 bases between the two ends. The CDR3 loop is CASSPWGGLEYNEQFF. The DNA for the CDR3 is TGTGCCAGCAGCCCCTGGGGGGGGCTGGAGTACAATGAGCAGTTCTTC.

V usage is TRBV12-3 or TRBV12-4 and J usage is TRBJ1-5, with D possibly TRBD1 on 5 matching bases. Trimming removed 6 bases from V and 6 bases from J, with 18 bases in between. The CDR3 consists of 15 residues. The CDR3 nucleotides read TGTGCCAGCAGGTCCGGGACGGGGGTGCCTCAGCCCCAGCATTTT. Residues: CASRSGTGVPQPQHF.

The chain couples TRBV18 to TRBJ1-2; no definite D call. CDR3 length: 16 amino acids. Trimming took 1 base from V and 4 from J, leaving 16 bases between them. Per germline, CDR1 KGHSH and CDR2 LQKENI. The CDR3 protein is CASSPRVRQQAYGYTF. CDR3 sequence (DNA): TGTGCCAGCTCACCACGCGTACGCCAGCAAGCCTATGGCTACACCTTC.

This clonotype was counted a few times. The chain combines TRBV20-1 with TRBJ1-2; weak D call: TRBD1 (5 bases). CDR3 length: 14 amino acids. Deletions cut 3 bases from V and 5 bases from J, with 16 bases between. CDR1 is DFQATT and CDR2 is SNEGSKA in the germline V gene (reference sequence). The CDR3 here is CSASIGRALYGYTF. The CDR3, as DNA: TGCAGTGCTAGTATTGGCAGGGCCCTTTATGGCTACACCTTC.

This clonotype appeared a few times. The CDR3 reads CASSGLAGGASYNEQFF. CDR3 coding DNA: TGTGCCAGCAGTGGACTAGCGGGGGGGGCTTCCTACAATGAGCAGTTCTTC. V and J are TRBV27 and TRBJ2-1, with 15 nucleotides matching TRBD2. The CDR3 spans 17 residues. Germline trimming cut 5 bases from V and 1 base from J; bases unmatched to any gene: 3. CDR1 and CDR2 (germline): MNHEY, SMNVEV (reference sequence).

The chain carries TRBV6-2 or TRBV6-3 and TRBJ2-1; D is possibly TRBD2 (6 bases). Germline values: CDR1 MNHEY, CDR2 SVGEGT. V dropped 5 bases and J dropped 4 bases, with 21 bases sitting between them. This CDR3 comprises 17 residues. CDR3 DNA: TGTGCCAGCAGTGATCGGACTAATGTTTGGGGTTACAATGAGCAGTTCTTC. Translation gives CASSDRTNVWGYNEQFF.

This clonotype was counted a few times. The V and J genes are TRBV20-1 and TRBJ2-7; D may be TRBD2 (6 bases). The germline V gene encodes CDR1 DFQATT and CDR2 SNEGSKA (reference sequence). This CDR3 contains 15 residues. Trimming pared 3 bases from V and 7 bases from J, leaving 22 bases between. The CDR3 sequence: CSAREGRSHAGEQYF. CDR3 in DNA: TGCAGTGCTAGGGAGGGTAGGAGCCATGCGGGGGAGCAGTACTTC.

Many counts were recorded for this clonotype. The chain has TRBV10-3 and TRBJ2-1; 11 bases align to TRBD2. Germline V CDR1 and CDR2: ENHRY, SYGVKD. Trimming took 8 bases from V and 9 from J; bases not matched to a gene: 0. The CDR3 is made up of 11 amino acids. CDR3 DNA: TGTGCCATCGGGACTAGCGGTGAGCAGTTCTTC. Translation gives CAIGTSGEQFF.

This clonotype was picked up a small number of times. The genes are TRBV20-1 and TRBJ2-5; D may be TRBD1 or TRBD2 (5 bases each). V lost 0 bases and J 5 bases, leaving 10 bases between the germline ends. Looked up from germline, CDR1 is DFQATT and CDR2 is SNEGSKA (reference sequence). The CDR3 covers 13 residues. This CDR3 is CSARDQRDETQYF. As DNA, the CDR3 is TGCAGTGCTAGAGATCAGAGGGACGAGACCCAGTACTTC.

This rearrangement joins TRBV20-1 to TRBJ2-6, with D uncertain. The CDR3 length is 12 residues. Germline CDR1 and CDR2: DFQATT and SNEGSKA (reference sequence). The V end was cut by 1 base, the J end by 5 bases, with 3 bases between. The CDR3 loop is CSARGRANVLTF. The CDR3, as DNA: TGCAGTGCTAGAGGGAGGGCCAACGTCCTGACTTTC.

V usage is TRBV18 and J usage is TRBJ2-7; D possibly corresponds to TRBD2 (6 bases). The CDR3 extends over 15 amino acids. With 8 bases removed from V and 6 bases from J, the gap between germline ends came to 23 bases. The V gene's germline CDR1 is KGHSH and CDR2 LQKENI. For the CDR3, the DNA is TGTGCCAGCGCGGAAATGGGGGACTTATTGGGCGAGCAGTACTTC. Translation: CASAEMGDLLGEQYF.

The sample holds many counts of this clonotype. The gene calls are TRBV5-1 and TRBJ2-1; tentatively, D is TRBD1 (6 bases). In germline, CDR1 is SGHRS, CDR2 YFSETQ. The germline V and J ends were trimmed by 0 bases and 8 bases, with 6 bases remaining between them. There are 12 residues in the CDR3. The CDR3 protein is CASSLEGDEQFF. CDR3 sequence (DNA): TGCGCCAGCAGCTTGGAGGGGGATGAGCAGTTCTTC.